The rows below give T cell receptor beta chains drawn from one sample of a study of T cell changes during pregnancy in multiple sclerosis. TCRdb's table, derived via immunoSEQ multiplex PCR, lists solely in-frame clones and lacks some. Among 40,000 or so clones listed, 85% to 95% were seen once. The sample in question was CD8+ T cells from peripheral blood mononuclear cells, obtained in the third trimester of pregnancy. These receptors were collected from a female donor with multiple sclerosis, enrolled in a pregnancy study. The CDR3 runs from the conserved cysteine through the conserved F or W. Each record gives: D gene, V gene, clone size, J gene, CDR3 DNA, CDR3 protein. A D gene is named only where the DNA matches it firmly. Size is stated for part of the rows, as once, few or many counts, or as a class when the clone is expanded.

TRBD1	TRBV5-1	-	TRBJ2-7	TGCGCCAGCAGCCAGGGACAGGGGTCCTACGAGCAGTACTTC	CASSQGQGSYEQYF
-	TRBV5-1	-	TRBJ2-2	TGCGCCAGCAGCCGCCGAACGACCACGGGCACCGGGGAGCTGTTTTTT	CASSRRTTTGTGELFF
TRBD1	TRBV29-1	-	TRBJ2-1	TGCAGCGTTGACGGACAGGGATCCTACAATGAGCAGTTCTTC	CSVDGQGSYNEQFF
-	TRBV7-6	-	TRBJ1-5	TGTGCCAGCAGCTTACAGGCTCGGGGTCAGCCCCAGCATTTT	CASSLQARGQPQHF
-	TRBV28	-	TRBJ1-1	TGTGCCAGCACCCCAGGGCCACTGAACACTGAAGCTTTCTTT	CASTPGPLNTEAFF
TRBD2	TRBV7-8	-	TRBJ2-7	TGTGCCAGCAGCCAGCCCACTAGCGGGCCGGGGGACGAGCAGTACTTC	CASSQPTSGPGDEQYF
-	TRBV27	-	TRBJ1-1	TGTGCCAGCAGTCAGGGGAACACTGAAGCTTTCTTT	CASSQGNTEAFF
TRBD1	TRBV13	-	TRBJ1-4	TGTGCCAGCAGCTTGGGGACAGGGGGGCCAGCAGCTAATGAAAAACTGTTTTTT	CASSLGTGGPAANEKLFF
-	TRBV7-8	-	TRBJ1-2	TGTGCCAGCAGCACCCCGCGTAGCCTCAGGGTAGAAGGCTATGGCTACACCTTC	CASSTPRSLRVEGYGYTF
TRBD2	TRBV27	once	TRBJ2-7	TGTGCCAGCAGTTTAGGGCTAGCGGGAGGGGCCTACGAGCAGTACTTC	CASSLGLAGGAYEQYF
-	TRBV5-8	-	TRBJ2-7	TGTGCCAGTGCAGGGGTTCAAGAGGTCTACGAGCAGTACTTC	CASAGVQEVYEQYF
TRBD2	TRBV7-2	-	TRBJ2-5	TGTGCCAGCAGCTTAGTACCCGGGACTAGCGGGAGAGAGACCCAGTACTTC	CASSLVPGTSGRETQYF
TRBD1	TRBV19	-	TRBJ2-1	TGTGCCAGTAGTTCCCGCTGGACAGGGCTTTATGATGAGCAGTTCTTC	CASSSRWTGLYDEQFF
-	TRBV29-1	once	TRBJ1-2	TGCAGCGTTGTGGGCGACAGCCTCTTCTATGGCTACACCTTC	CSVVGDSLFYGYTF
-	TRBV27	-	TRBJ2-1	TGTGCCAGCAGTGAGCGACAGTTGTACAATGAGCAGTTCTTC	CASSERQLYNEQFF
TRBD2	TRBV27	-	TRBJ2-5	TGTGCCAGCAGGGCGGGACTAGTGGAGGAGACCCAGTACTTC	CASRAGLVEETQYF
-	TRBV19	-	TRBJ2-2	TGTGCCAGTAGTATAGCGTCCACCGGGGAGCTGTTTTTT	CASSIASTGELFF
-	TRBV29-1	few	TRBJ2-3	TGCAGCGTTGAAGATCGCGGAACAGATACGCAGTATTTT	CSVEDRGTDTQYF